These 26 T cell receptor beta chains originate from one sample sequenced in a study of blood T cell repertoires in COVID-19 (dated by TCRdb to about 2020). Library prep was done by the immunoSEQ multiplex PCR assay. The source is immuneACCESS, and TCRdb retained only in-frame sequences with V and J called. Part of the clones is not carried over; for the studies checked, unresolved V genes explain less than half of this, and the remainder is unexplained. The sample table lists some 240,000 clones, more than 75% of them with a count of one. Clones ranked in the top ten supply 9.5% to 15% of the sample. What was sequenced was peripheral blood. These receptors came from a human donor in a cohort sampled during active COVID-19.

J is TRBJ2-2 and V is TRBV4-1; TRBD1 matches at 9 bases. Per germline, CDR1 MGHRA and CDR2 YSYEKL. Trimming removed 4 bases from V and 3 bases from J; junction bases left unmatched: 6. This CDR3 comprises 16 residues. The CDR3 region is CASSPVTGGDTGELFF. The CDR3 coding sequence is TGCGCCAGCAGCCCTGTCACAGGGGGCGACACCGGGGAGCTGTTTTTT.

The J gene is TRBJ1-5, the V gene TRBV12-3 or TRBV12-4; TRBD1 agrees at 8 bases. This CDR3 spans 13 amino acids. Trimming at V came to 3 bases and at J to 5 bases, leaving 0 bases not matched to a gene. The CDR3: CASSLTGDQPQHF. CDR3 nucleotides: TGTGCCAGCAGTTTGACAGGGGATCAGCCCCAGCATTTT.

The gene calls are TRBV7-2 and TRBJ2-7, with 8 bases aligning to TRBD2. V lost 5 bases, J lost 2 bases, and 8 bases stayed unmatched. This CDR3 spans 15 amino acids. CDR1 and CDR2 from the germline V gene are SGHTA and FQGNSA. The chain's CDR3 is CASSLSGVLTYEQYF. The CDR3 nucleotides read TGTGCCAGCAGCCTTAGCGGGGTCCTCACCTACGAGCAGTACTTC. Full variable domain (missing parts from reference TRBV7-2 and TRBJ2-7): GAGVSQSPSNKVTEKGKDVELRCDPISGHTALYWYRQSLGQGLEFLIYFQGNSAPDKSGLPSDRFSAERTGGSVSTLTIQRTQQEDSAVYLCASSLSGVLTYEQYFGPGTRLTVT.

The chain is built from TRBV5-4 and TRBJ2-7, with 12 nucleotides matching TRBD2. V was clipped by 3 bases and J by 7 bases; unmatched bases: 2. Looked up from germline, CDR1 is SGHNT and CDR2 is YYREEE (reference sequence). This CDR3 region has 13 residues. The CDR3 nucleotides are TGTGCCAGCAGCTCCGGACTAGCGGGGGAGCAGTACTTC. It yields the protein CASSSGLAGEQYF.

The chain uses TRBV19 and TRBJ1-4; no clear D gene. This CDR3 is built from 16 residues. Germline values: CDR1 LNHDA, CDR2 SQIVND (reference sequence). Trimming took 3 bases from V and 0 from J, leaving 11 bases between them. The CDR3 protein is CASSIRSSATNEKLFF. The CDR3 coding sequence is TGTGCCAGTAGTATTCGGTCGTCTGCAACTAATGAAAAACTGTTTTTT.

This rearrangement joins TRBV6-5 to TRBJ2-7, with D maybe TRBD2 (6 bases). Trimming removed 0 bases at V and 9 bases at J, with 18 bases between. The germline CDR1 and CDR2 sequences are MNHEY and SVGAGI. The CDR3 spans 15 residues. The CDR3 reads CASSYSSGVRQRQYF. CDR3 bases: TGTGCCAGCAGTTACTCGTCGGGAGTACGTCAGAGGCAGTACTTC.

This chain connects TRBV2 to TRBJ2-4; D is unresolved. Trimming pared 7 bases from V and 8 bases from J, leaving 12 bases between. From germline, CDR1 is SNHLY and CDR2 FYNNEI. The CDR3 runs 12 residues. The CDR3 protein is CASTSGGDIQYF. Here the CDR3 DNA reads TGTGCCAGCACCTCGGGTGGAGACATTCAGTACTTC. The variable domain in full, completed from reference TRBV2 and TRBJ2-4, reads EPEVTQTPSHQVTQMGQEVILRCVPISNHLYFYWYRQILGQKVEFLVSFYNNEISEKSEIFDDQFSVERPDGSNFTLKIRSTKLEDSAMYFCASTSGGDIQYFGAGTRLSVL.

The chain has TRBV10-3 and TRBJ1-5, with 9 positions matching TRBD1. The CDR3 loop spans 14 amino acids. The germline CDR1 and CDR2 sequences are ENHRY and SYGVKD. V was pared by 6 bases and J by 6 bases, with 6 bases of the junction left unmatched. The CDR3 loop is CAIRSQGAAQPQHF. Written as DNA, the CDR3 is TGTGCCATCAGGTCACAGGGGGCTGCTCAGCCCCAGCATTTT.

The V gene is TRBV7-8, the J gene TRBJ2-3; 10 bases are a match to TRBD2. CDR1 and CDR2 (germline): SGHVS, FQNEAQ. This CDR3 spans 17 amino acids. After removal of 5 bases from V and 5 bases from J, the junction contained 13 bases not matched to a gene. The CDR3 DNA is TGTGCCAGCAGCCTACTTGCAAGTAGCGGGAGGAAAGATACGCAGTATTTT. It translates to CASSLLASSGRKDTQYF.

The table lists this clone with a count of one. The chain couples TRBV28 to TRBJ1-5, with D uncertain. This CDR3 is 15 amino acids long. Germline values: CDR1 MDHEN, CDR2 SYDVKM. The V end lost 3 bases, the J end lost 3 bases, and 12 bases lay between the germline ends. The CDR3: CASSFSDTINQPQHF. The CDR3 DNA is TGTGCCAGCAGTTTCTCTGACACGATCAATCAGCCCCAGCATTTT.

CDR3: CASSFLVLRTSSRGGYTF. CDR3 in DNA: TGTGCCAGCAGTTTTCTCGTTTTAAGGACATCATCTAGGGGAGGCTACACCTTC. The J gene is TRBJ1-2, the V gene TRBV28; a weak D match, TRBD1 (5 bases). V was pared by 3 bases and J by 8 bases, with 28 bases between. The CDR3 is 18 residues long. Germline assignment: CDR1 MDHEN and CDR2 SYDVKM.

The chain employs TRBV7-2 and TRBJ2-7; no firm D call. Germline CDR1 reads SGHTA; CDR2 reads FQGNSA. The CDR3 sequence is 11 residues long. V lost 5 bases, J lost 6 bases, and 8 bases lay in between. The CDR3 DNA reads TGTGCCAGCAGCCAGGCCCTCGAGCAGTACTTC. Translated, it gives CASSQALEQYF. Full variable domain (rest looked up from reference TRBV7-2 and TRBJ2-7): GAGVSQSPSNKVTEKGKDVELRCDPISGHTALYWYRQSLGQGLEFLIYFQGNSAPDKSGLPSDRFSAERTGGSVSTLTIQRTQQEDSAVYLCASSQALEQYFGPGTRLTVT.

J is TRBJ2-7 and V is TRBV3-1 (or the pseudogene TRBV3-2), with 8 positions matching TRBD1. With V trimmed by 5 bases and J by 3 bases, 18 bases remained unmatched. CDR3 length: 18 amino acids. Germline-derived CDR1 and CDR2 are LGHDT and YNNKEL (reference sequence). CDR3: CASSARDRRTPSNYEQYF. CDR3 coding DNA: TGTGCCAGCAGCGCCCGGGACAGGCGGACTCCCTCTAACTACGAGCAGTACTTC.

This chain uses TRBV18 with TRBJ1-2; the D gene is possibly TRBD1 (6 bases). The CDR3 has 16 residues. V gave up 2 bases and J gave up 2 bases, with 15 bases separating them. Per germline, CDR1 KGHSH and CDR2 LQKENI. In DNA form, the CDR3 reads TGTGCCAGCTCACCAAGCGAGGGGGATTTAAACTATGGCTACACCTTC. It is translated as CASSPSEGDLNYGYTF.

The chain links TRBV7-6 to TRBJ1-6; D perhaps matches TRBD1 (5 bases). The germline CDR1 and CDR2 sequences are SGHVS and FNYEAQ. This CDR3 comprises 17 residues. Trimming took off 5 bases at V and 9 bases at J, with 23 bases between the two ends. CDR3 sequence reads: CASSPSFARAGSSPLHF. CDR3 nucleotide sequence: TGTGCCAGCAGCCCTAGTTTCGCCAGGGCCGGTAGTTCACCCCTCCACTTT.

This clone was detected only a few times. The gene calls are TRBV6-6 and TRBJ1-3; D gene ambiguous. The CDR3 has 14 amino acids. Germline CDR1 MNHNY, CDR2 SVGAGI (reference sequence). The V and J ends lost 7 bases and 0 bases respectively, with 10 bases between them. The CDR3 is CASTFRGSGNTIYF. The CDR3 coding sequence is TGTGCCAGCACGTTCCGGGGCTCTGGAAACACCATATATTTT.

The chain employs TRBV19 and TRBJ1-6; D is perhaps TRBD1 (5 bases). Trimming took 6 bases from V and 0 from J, leaving 9 bases between them. The germline gives CDR1 LNHDA, CDR2 SQIVND (reference sequence). The CDR3 is 15 amino acids. In DNA form, the CDR3 reads TGTGCCAGTAGCGACAGCAGCTCCTATAATTCACCCCTCCACTTT. Encoded protein: CASSDSSSYNSPLHF.

The V gene is TRBV15, the J gene TRBJ1-6; weak D call: TRBD1 (5 bases). Germline CDR1 and CDR2: LNHNV and YYDKDF (reference sequence). Trimming took 3 bases from V and 10 from J, leaving 16 bases between them. This CDR3 has 15 residues. This CDR3 is CATSSAGLGLSPLHF. CDR3 bases: TGTGCCACCAGCAGTGCGGGGTTGGGGCTCTCACCCCTCCACTTT.

This chain connects TRBV15 to TRBJ2-3; 9 bases agree with TRBD2. Trimming removed 6 bases from V and 4 bases from J; junction bases left unmatched: 11. The length of the CDR3 is 16 residues. In germline, CDR1 is LNHNV, CDR2 YYDKDF (reference sequence). In nucleotides, the CDR3 is TGTGCCACCAGAGAGGTCGCGGGAGGGCTGCCAGATACGCAGTATTTT. Its protein is CATREVAGGLPDTQYF. Using reference TRBV15 and TRBJ2-3 for the parts outside the CDR3, the full variable domain is DAMVIQNPRYQVTQFGKPVTLSCSQTLNHNVMYWYQQKSSQAPKLLFHYYDKDFNNEADTPDNFQSRRPNTSFCFLDIRSPGLGDTAMYLCATREVAGGLPDTQYFGPGTRLTVL.

The V gene is TRBV19, the J gene TRBJ2-7, with unresolved D. Germline assignment: CDR1 LNHDA and CDR2 SQIVND (reference sequence). The V end lost 5 bases, the J end lost 0 bases, and 8 bases lay between the germline ends. This CDR3 spans 13 amino acids. In DNA form, the CDR3 reads TGTGCCAGTAGTTTGGCTAGCTCCTACGAGCAGTACTTC. Translated: CASSLASSYEQYF.

This clone has only a few counts. V usage is TRBV6-5 and J usage is TRBJ1-4; D is perhaps TRBD1 (6 bases). The V end was cut by 8 bases, the J end by 7 bases, with 17 bases between. Germline CDR1 is MNHEY and CDR2 is SVGAGI. The CDR3 totals 14 residues. The CDR3 sequence is CASGRQGQSEKLFF. The CDR3, as DNA: TGTGCCAGCGGCAGGCAGGGGCAAAGTGAAAAACTGTTTTTT.

The V gene is TRBV2, the J gene TRBJ1-2; the D is unclear. Trimming removed 8 bases from V and 8 bases from J, with 15 bases in between. Germline V gene data show CDR1 as SNHLY and CDR2 as FYNNEI. The CDR3 sequence is 12 residues long. In DNA form, the CDR3 reads TGTGCCAGCCTCCCTGGCCAACGAGGCTACACCTTC. Its translation is CASLPGQRGYTF. Together with reference TRBV2 and TRBJ1-2, the CDR3 gives the full variable domain: EPEVTQTPSHQVTQMGQEVILRCVPISNHLYFYWYRQILGQKVEFLVSFYNNEISEKSEIFDDQFSVERPDGSNFTLKIRSTKLEDSAMYFCASLPGQRGYTFGSGTRLTVV.

This sequence joins TRBV10-3 and TRBJ1-1; 9 nucleotides match TRBD1. Germline V CDR1 and CDR2: ENHRY, SYGVKD. The CDR3 has 17 amino acids. With 7 bases clipped from V and 3 bases from J, the junction kept 15 bases outside the gene matches. The CDR3 coding sequence is TGTGCCATCAAGGGGACAGGGATTGAGAGGGTCCACACTGAAGCTTTCTTT. Its translation is CAIKGTGIERVHTEAFF.

The chain carries TRBV5-6 and TRBJ2-7; D gene unclear. V gave up 4 bases and J gave up 1 base, with 12 bases separating them. Germline-derived CDR1 and CDR2 are SGHDT and YYEEEE. The CDR3 totals 14 residues. CDR3 sequence reads: CASSRDGVSYEQYF. DNA of the CDR3: TGTGCCAGCAGCCGAGATGGAGTTTCCTACGAGCAGTACTTC.

This rearrangement joins TRBV7-6 to TRBJ1-2, with 7 bases fitting TRBD1. This CDR3 region has 14 residues. The V gene end was trimmed by 4 bases and the J gene end by 4 bases; junction bases not matched to a gene: 6. The germline gives CDR1 SGHVS, CDR2 FNYEAQ. The DNA for the CDR3 is TGTGCCAGCAGCTCCCGGGACAGTCTCTATGGCTACACCTTC. Translating gives CASSSRDSLYGYTF. The whole variable domain, remainder taken from reference TRBV7-6 and TRBJ1-2, is GAGVSQSPRYKVTKRGQDVALRCDPISGHVSLYWYRQALGQGPEFLTYFNYEAQQDKSGLPNDRFSAERPEGSISTLTIQRTEQRDSAMYRCASSSRDSLYGYTFGSGTRLTVV.

Concerning this clone: A read error may account for a junction end that differs from germline. The chain recombines TRBV7-9 with TRBJ2-7; 9 nucleotides line up with TRBD2. Germline V lookup: CDR1 SEHNR, CDR2 FQNEAQ (reference sequence). The CDR3 loop spans 13 amino acids. The CDR3 coding sequence is TGTGCCAGCAACTTAGCGGGAGCCTACGAGCAGTACTTC. Protein sequence: CASNLAGAYEQYF.